This TCR beta chain was sequenced in a study of T cell repertoires in cytomegalovirus infection. The wider study: It was the public TCR beta signatures that indicated both CMV infection and matching HLA type.

TCRdb processed the reads anew with MiXCR; each CDR3 protein has one entry. The table lists under 250,000 distinct CDR3 sequences, about 7% of them singletons. CDR1 is SQVTM, CDR2 ANQGSEA, per germline. This CDR3 is 13 amino acids long. The J segment lost 8 bases and the V segment lost 8 bases, leaving 11 bases of the junction unmatched. Study-level findings and limits: The study found HLA-C-restricted CMV-specific TCR beta clonotypes dominating the ex vivo response. Summed public TCR beta family frequency identified CMV carriers bearing the relevant HLA.

The sample holds many counts of this clonotype. Its specificity is unknown. The sequence was collected from a human donor in good health (CMV status not recorded). Some clones in this sample may be carry-over from other donors' samples. Material: PBMCs. The chain is built from TRBV29-1 and TRBJ1-2; 10 bases match TRBD1. This CDR3 is CSIGGTGAEGYTF. In DNA form, the CDR3 reads TGCAGCATCGGGGGGACAGGGGCGGAAGGCTACACCTTC.